This entry lists 10 T cell receptor beta chains sequenced from one sample in a study of Graves' ophthalmopathy and Graves' hyperthyroidism. RNA transcripts were the source from which TCR beta CDR3 regions were amplified. HTBI primers were used in a first-round RT-PCR, which preceded a second-round multiplex PCR. Each CDR3 protein is one row after TCRdb ran MiXCR on the multiplex PCR reads. The sample lists 200,000 to 250,000 distinct CDR3 sequences, approximately 29% occurring once. Sequenced: peripheral blood. These receptor sequences come from a man aged 50 to 60 with Graves' ophthalmopathy.

This clonotype occurred many times. The chain combines TRBV29-1 with TRBJ2-6, with 9 bases identical to TRBD1. The CDR3 covers 17 residues. V lost 5 bases to trimming and J lost 2 bases; unmatched junction nucleotides: 10. CDR1 is SQVTM, CDR2 ANQGSEA, per germline. CDR3 bases: TGCAGCGTTACCGCCGGGACAGGGTCTGCTGGGGCCAACGTCCTGACTTTC. Encoded protein: CSVTAGTGSAGANVLTF.

V usage is TRBV12-3 or TRBV12-4 and J usage is TRBJ1-2; D ambiguous. This CDR3 spans 13 amino acids. Trimming stripped 3 bases from V and 3 bases from J, with 8 bases between. Here the CDR3 DNA reads TGTGCCAGCAGTTTCCCAGATCACTATGGCTACACCTTC. It is translated as CASSFPDHYGYTF.

The table lists this clonotype with many counts. The CDR3 DNA is TGTGCCAGCAGCCCTCCGGGCCTCCCGACCGGGCAGTACTTC. Amino acids: CASSPPGLPTGQYF. The genes are TRBV7-9 and TRBJ2-7; D is ambiguous. Trimming stripped 5 bases from V and 9 bases from J, with 20 bases between. The CDR3 runs to 14 residues. The V gene's germline CDR1 is SEHNR and CDR2 FQNEAQ (reference sequence).

V and J are TRBV6-2 or TRBV6-3 and TRBJ2-7; 10 nucleotides align to TRBD1. The CDR3 runs 13 residues. CDR1 and CDR2 (germline): MNHEY, SVGEGT. The J segment lost 6 bases and the V segment lost 4 bases, leaving 3 bases of the junction unmatched. The CDR3 nucleotides are TGTGCCAGCAGTTCCCGGGACAGGGGCGAGCAGTACTTC. As protein: CASSSRDRGEQYF.

The chain carries TRBV7-2 and TRBJ2-5; D perhaps matches TRBD1 (5 bases). CDR1 is SGHTA, CDR2 FQGNSA, per germline. This CDR3 is 12 amino acids long. V gave up 2 bases and J gave up 14 bases, with 15 bases separating them. CDR3 amino acids: CASSLIGQGYYF. Here the CDR3 DNA reads TGTGCCAGCAGCTTAATAGGACAAGGGTACTACTTC.

This clonotype was recorded at least ten times. This sequence joins TRBV2 and TRBJ2-5, with D possibly called TRBD1 or TRBD2 (7 bases each). CDR3 length: 14 residues. V lost 7 bases and J lost 4, with 16 bases in between. Germline V gives CDR1 SNHLY, CDR2 FYNNEI. The chain's CDR3 is CASTGGARGETQYF. The CDR3 bases are TGTGCCAGCACAGGGGGGGCGAGAGGAGAGACCCAGTACTTC.

V and J are TRBV27 and TRBJ1-6, with D maybe TRBD1 (5 bases). The germline V gene has CDR1 MNHEY and CDR2 SMNVEV (reference sequence). V lost 5 bases and J lost 6, with 17 bases in between. This CDR3 has 16 amino acids. The DNA of the CDR3 is TGTGCCAGCAGTCTCCAGCCGGGACGGGTTAATTCACCCCTCCACTTT. Its protein product is CASSLQPGRVNSPLHF.

This clonotype was counted at least ten times. This chain connects TRBV6-1 to TRBJ2-2; D is ambiguous. Trimming took off 4 bases at V and 0 bases at J, with 6 bases between the two ends. Germline V gives CDR1 MNHNS, CDR2 SASEGT. This CDR3 contains 14 residues. The CDR3 DNA is TGTGCCAGCAGTGGAGGAACGAACACCGGGGAGCTGTTTTTT. Its protein product is CASSGGTNTGELFF.

The chain employs TRBV10-3 and TRBJ1-1, with a tentative D call TRBD1 (5 bases). V was clipped by 0 bases and J by 5 bases, with 19 bases between them. This CDR3 region has 17 residues. Germline V lookup: CDR1 ENHRY, CDR2 SYGVKD. As DNA, the CDR3 is TGTGCCATCAGTGAGTCGACAACTGGGGGGTCGAATACTGAAGCTTTCTTT. Protein sequence: CAISESTTGGSNTEAFF.

This clonotype was observed a handful of times. The chain carries TRBV12-3 or TRBV12-4 and TRBJ2-2; D is perhaps TRBD1 or TRBD2 (5 bases each). With 1 base removed from V and 4 bases from J, the gap between germline ends came to 10 bases. The CDR3 runs 15 residues. CDR3 DNA: TGTGCCAGCAGTTTAGACGGGGCGGCCACCGGGGAGCTGTTTTTT. Amino acid sequence: CASSLDGAATGELFF.